The rows below give T cell receptor beta chains drawn from one sample of a study of blood T cell repertoires in COVID-19. Generated by immunoSEQ multiplex PCR, the TCRdb table keeps only in-frame clones and is missing some. The repertoire has about 350,000 clones, roughly 87% of them found once; the top ten carry 3% to 4%. Sequencing was performed on peripheral blood. All receptors come from a woman between 55 and 75 years old with COVID-19, enrolled during active disease. Both conserved end residues are part of each CDR3. A D gene is named only where the DNA matches it firmly. Clone sizes are given selectively: once, few, many, or a class where the clone is expanded.

V gene	clone size	J gene	D gene	CDR3 DNA	CDR3 protein
TRBV5-1	-	TRBJ2-7	TRBD1	TGCGCCAGCAGCCAGGCCTGGGGACAGGGCTACGAGCAGTACTTC	CASSQAWGQGYEQYF
TRBV5-6	-	TRBJ1-4	-	TGTGCCAGCAGCTTGGACACGGGATACAGTGAAAAACTGTTTTTT	CASSLDTGYSEKLFF
TRBV15	-	TRBJ2-1	TRBD2	TGTGCCACCAGCGGAAATAGCGGGGGGAAGGAGTTCTTC	CATSGNSGGKEFF
TRBV19	-	TRBJ1-5	-	TGTGCCAGTAGTCCGAGCACCCGCGGGGGGGTCGGGCAGCCCCAGCATTTT	CASSPSTRGGVGQPQHF
TRBV5-6	-	TRBJ1-3	TRBD1	TGTGCCAGCAGCTCACAGGGGGCGGCCGGAAACACCATATATTTT	CASSSQGAAGNTIYF
TRBV7-9	once	TRBJ1-1	-	TGTGCCAGCAGCCTATCGACAATGAACACTGAAGCTTTCTTT	CASSLSTMNTEAFF
TRBV6-5	-	TRBJ1-3	TRBD1	TGTGCCAGCAGTCCAGCAGGGGGCCTTGGAAACACCATATATTTT	CASSPAGGLGNTIYF
TRBV6-5	-	TRBJ1-2	TRBD1	TGTGCCAGCAGTTACTCGACAACAGGGGGAGGCTACACCTTC	CASSYSTTGGGYTF
TRBV11-1	-	TRBJ1-2	TRBD1	TGTGCCAGCAGCTTAGACCGGACAGGGACCTATGGCTACACCTTC	CASSLDRTGTYGYTF
TRBV11-3	-	TRBJ1-5	-	TGTGCCAGCAGCTTAGATTTCTGGGTGCCAGGGGACCCGGCCCAGCATTTT	CASSLDFWVPGDPAQHF
TRBV3-1/TRBV3-2	-	TRBJ2-1	-	TGTGCCAGCACCGCCAGGGGTGGTGCGGAGCAGTTCTTC	CASTARGGAEQFF
TRBV9	-	TRBJ2-7	-	TGTGCCAGCAGCGTAGCCCCACAGGGTTGGTACGAGCAGTACTTC	CASSVAPQGWYEQYF
TRBV5-1	-	TRBJ2-5	TRBD1	TGCGCCAGCAGCTCTTACAGGGGGATGGGCGAGACCCAGTACTTC	CASSSYRGMGETQYF
TRBV5-1	-	TRBJ1-2	TRBD1	TGCGCCAGCAGCTTGGGGGACAGAAACTATGGCTACACCTTC	CASSLGDRNYGYTF
TRBV24-1	-	TRBJ2-3	-	TGTGCCACCAGTGAGCCCGGGACACCAAACACAGATACGCAGTATTTT	CATSEPGTPNTDTQYF
TRBV9	-	TRBJ2-2	-	TGTGCCAGCAGCGTAGGGCCGTCATTCGGGGAGCTGTTTTTT	CASSVGPSFGELFF
TRBV3-1/TRBV3-2	-	TRBJ2-5	-	TGTGCCAGCAGCCAAGGGAGTCCTGGCCAGGGGTCCCAGTACTTC	CASSQGSPGQGSQYF
TRBV5-6	-	TRBJ1-6	TRBD1	TGTGCCAGCAGCTTGGGACCGGGACAGGTGAATTCACCCCTCCACTTT	CASSLGPGQVNSPLHF
TRBV23-1	-	TRBJ1-1	-	TGCGCCAGCAGTCATTTAGTGAACACTGAAGCTTTCTTT	CASSHLVNTEAFF
TRBV10-1	-	TRBJ2-3	TRBD1	TGCGCCAGCAGTGACGGGACAGGGGGCGTCACAGATACGCAGTATTTT	CASSDGTGGVTDTQYF
TRBV3-1/TRBV3-2	-	TRBJ1-2	TRBD1	TGTGCCAGCAGCCAAGGTCCGGGACAGGGGGCGGGTGGCTACACCTTC	CASSQGPGQGAGGYTF
TRBV30	-	TRBJ1-3	-	TGTGCCTGGAGTGTACGAGGAATTCTCAACACCATATATTTT	CAWSVRGILNTIYF
TRBV24-1	-	TRBJ2-3	TRBD2	TGTGCCACCAGTGATTCCGGGGGGGTCAGCGCAGATACGCAGTATTTT	CATSDSGGVSADTQYF
TRBV6-6	-	TRBJ1-2	-	TGTGCCAGCAGACCCTACGGACAGACCCAAAACTATGGCTACACCTTC	CASRPYGQTQNYGYTF
TRBV7-2	-	TRBJ1-2	TRBD1	TGTGCCAGCAGCTCAGGGGACAGACTTGGGACAGGACGAGGCTACACCTTC	CASSSGDRLGTGRGYTF
TRBV15	-	TRBJ2-1	-	TGTGCCACCAGTACTGACAGTTCTAATGAGCAGTTCTTC	CATSTDSSNEQFF
TRBV19	few	TRBJ1-2	-	TGTGCCACCCGGACAGATAGGTATGGCTACACCTTC	CATRTDRYGYTF
TRBV19	-	TRBJ1-2	-	TGTGCCAGTAGTATAGATGACTCGCCCTATGGCTACACCTTC	CASSIDDSPYGYTF
TRBV19	-	TRBJ1-2	-	TGTGCCAGTAGTAACAGGGACTATGGCTACACCTTC	CASSNRDYGYTF
TRBV30	-	TRBJ1-6	-	TGTGCCTGGAGTAGGCAGGGGATCGGGCTCCACTTT	CAWSRQGIGLHF
TRBV7-6	few	TRBJ2-7	TRBD1	TGTGCCAGCAGCTTAATGGGACAGGGGTTCTACGAGCAGTACTTC	CASSLMGQGFYEQYF
TRBV6-5	-	TRBJ1-1	-	TGTGCCAGCAGTTACTCCAGAGGCGGGGGATATGGTGAAGCTTTCTTT	CASSYSRGGGYGEAFF
TRBV5-1	few	TRBJ1-1	-	TGCGCCAGCAGCACTAAGGGGGTCAACACTGAAGCTTTCTTT	CASSTKGVNTEAFF
TRBV10-3	-	TRBJ2-7	TRBD2	TGTGCCATCAGTACAGGGACTAGCGGGGTCGAGCAGTACTTC	CAISTGTSGVEQYF
TRBV5-8	-	TRBJ1-2	TRBD1	TGTGCCAGCAGCCGAGATCAGGGGGCGTTTGGCTACACCTTC	CASSRDQGAFGYTF
TRBV29-1	-	TRBJ2-7	-	TGCAGCGTTGAATTTCAGGGGAACTCTTACGAGCAGTACTTC	CSVEFQGNSYEQYF
TRBV6-6	-	TRBJ1-2	TRBD1	TGTGCCAGCAGTTACGGACAGGGTAACTATGGCTACACCTTC	CASSYGQGNYGYTF
TRBV6-4	-	TRBJ2-2	TRBD2	TGTGCCAGCAGTTCTAGCGGGGGGGCCGCCGGGGAGCTGTTTTTT	CASSSSGGAAGELFF
TRBV27	-	TRBJ1-1	-	TGTGCCAGCAGTTATACAGGGAACACTGAAGCTTTCTTT	CASSYTGNTEAFF